These T cell receptor beta chains were read from a single sample in a study of blood T cells in healthy people across ages. TCRdb re-derived calls from the 5' RACE reads in MiXCR, one entry per CDR3 protein. The repertoire holds 1 million or so distinct CDR3 sequences, with 45% as singletons. Sequenced sample: blood. Receptors originate from a woman aged 55-75 years in good health. Both conserved end residues are part of each CDR3. A D gene is named only where the DNA matches it firmly. Clone size appears in some rows only: once, few, many, or a class for an expanded clone.

J gene: TRBJ2-5; clone size: few; CDR3 length: 15; V gene: TRBV20-1; D gene: NA; CDR3 protein: CSAPPSTRFEETQYF; CDR3 DNA: TGCAGTGCTCCCCCTTCAACTAGGTTTGAAGAGACCCAGTACTTC
J gene: TRBJ1-2; clone size: NA; CDR3 length: 13; V gene: TRBV10-2; D gene: TRBD1; CDR3 protein: CASSEGTGNGYTF; CDR3 DNA: TGCGCCAGCAGTGAAGGGACAGGGAATGGCTACACCTTC
J gene: TRBJ2-1; clone size: NA; CDR3 length: 17; V gene: TRBV7-2; D gene: TRBD2; CDR3 protein: CASSSPGASGRVAEQFF; CDR3 DNA: TGTGCCAGCAGCTCGCCTGGGGCTAGCGGGAGGGTGGCTGAGCAGTTCTTC
J gene: TRBJ2-3; clone size: few; CDR3 length: 16; V gene: TRBV20-1; D gene: NA; CDR3 protein: CSARDPTVATTDTQYF; CDR3 DNA: TGCAGTGCTAGAGATCCCACAGTAGCCACCACAGATACGCAGTATTTT
J gene: TRBJ2-7; clone size: NA; CDR3 length: 17; V gene: TRBV7-7; D gene: TRBD2; CDR3 protein: CASSLGLAGTSYNEQYF; CDR3 DNA: TGTGCCAGCAGCTTAGGGCTAGCGGGGACTTCCTACAATGAGCAGTACTTC
J gene: TRBJ2-1; clone size: NA; CDR3 length: 15; V gene: TRBV6-1; D gene: TRBD1; CDR3 protein: CASNLNRGRGNEQFF; CDR3 DNA: TGTGCCAGCAACTTAAACAGGGGGCGCGGGAATGAGCAGTTCTTC
J gene: TRBJ2-1; clone size: NA; CDR3 length: 16; V gene: TRBV4-1; D gene: TRBD2; CDR3 protein: CASSEREGGSYNEQFF; CDR3 DNA: TGCGCCAGCAGCGAGAGGGAGGGAGGCTCCTACAATGAGCAGTTCTTC
J gene: TRBJ2-7; clone size: NA; CDR3 length: 15; V gene: TRBV4-2; D gene: TRBD1; CDR3 protein: CASSLNAGTAYEQYF; CDR3 DNA: TGTGCCAGCAGCCTCAACGCCGGGACAGCCTACGAGCAGTACTTC
J gene: TRBJ2-1; clone size: NA; CDR3 length: 16; V gene: TRBV15; D gene: NA; CDR3 protein: CATSRPGQRSSYEQFF; CDR3 DNA: TGTGCCACCAGCAGACCCGGACAGCGAAGCTCCTACGAGCAGTTCTTC
J gene: TRBJ2-5; clone size: NA; CDR3 length: 13; V gene: TRBV5-6; D gene: TRBD2; CDR3 protein: CASSFAASGTQYF; CDR3 DNA: TGTGCCAGCAGCTTTGCGGCTAGCGGGACCCAGTACTTC